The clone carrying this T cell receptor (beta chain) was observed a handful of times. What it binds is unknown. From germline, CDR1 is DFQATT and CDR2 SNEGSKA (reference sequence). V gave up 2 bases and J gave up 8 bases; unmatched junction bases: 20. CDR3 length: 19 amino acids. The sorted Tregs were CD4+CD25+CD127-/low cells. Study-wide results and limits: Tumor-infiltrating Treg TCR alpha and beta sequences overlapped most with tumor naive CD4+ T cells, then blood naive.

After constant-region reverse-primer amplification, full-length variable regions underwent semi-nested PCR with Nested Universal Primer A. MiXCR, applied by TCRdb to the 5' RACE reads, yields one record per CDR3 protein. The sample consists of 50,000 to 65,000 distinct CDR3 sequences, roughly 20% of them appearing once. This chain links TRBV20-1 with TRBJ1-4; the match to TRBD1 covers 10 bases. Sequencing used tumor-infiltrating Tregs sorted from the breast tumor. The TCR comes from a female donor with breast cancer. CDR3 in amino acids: CSARRRGQGPGGSTEKLFF. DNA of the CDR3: TGCAGTGCTAGACGAAGGGGACAGGGGCCAGGGGGGTCCACGGAAAAACTGTTTTTT.